This passage covers 23 T cell receptor beta chains from one sample sequenced in a study of beta chain features in type 1 diabetes. Study conclusions and caveats: Shorter TCRB CDR3s, moderately but significantly so, were found in Type 1 diabetes patients in all four CD4+ subsets.

The sequenced template was cDNA made from the entire isolated RNA. Produced via immunoSEQ multiplex PCR; TCRdb's table is partial and in-frame only. The sample comprises about 250,000 clones, roughly a tenth of which are singletons, and over 0.015% rests with the top ten. These receptors' targets are unknown. The sequenced sample consisted of naive CD4+ T cells from blood. These receptors were obtained from a man under 40 with type 1 diabetes.

This clone has only a few counts. The gene calls are TRBV5-4 and TRBJ2-6; D not resolved. Germline assignment: CDR1 SGHNT and CDR2 YYREEE (reference sequence). This CDR3 contains 16 residues. V was pared by 1 base and J by 0 bases, with 8 bases between. CDR3 amino acids: CASSLLVASGANVLTF. CDR3 coding DNA: TGTGCCAGCAGCTTGCTTGTGGCCTCTGGGGCCAACGTCCTGACTTTC.

This rearrangement joins TRBV18 to TRBJ1-1, with D unclear. Per the germline V gene, CDR1 is KGHSH and CDR2 is LQKENI. This CDR3 has 13 amino acids. Between the trimmed V and J ends, which lost 2 bases and 3 bases, there was a span of 7 bases. In DNA form, the CDR3 reads TGTGCCAGCTCACCATTTTCGGACACTGAAGCTTTCTTT. As protein: CASSPFSDTEAFF. The full variable domain, its missing parts supplied by reference TRBV18 and TRBJ1-1, is NAGVMQNPRHLVRRRGQEARLRCSPMKGHSHVYWYRQLPEEGLKFMVYLQKENIIDESGMPKERFSAEFPKEGPSILRIQQVVRGDSAAYFCASSPFSDTEAFFGQGTRLTVV.

This clone was seen more than once but under ten times. The chain couples TRBV10-3 to TRBJ2-3; 7 bases agree with TRBD1. The V gene end was trimmed by 0 bases and the J gene end by 7 bases; junction bases not matched to a gene: 7. CDR3 size: 15 residues. Germline V gene lookup returns CDR1 ENHRY and CDR2 SYGVKD. CDR3 nucleotides: TGTGCCATCAGTGAGTCCAGGGGGTCAGGACATACGCAGTATTTT. This gives the protein CAISESRGSGHTQYF.

This clone was seen a handful of times. This chain joins TRBV6-5 and TRBJ2-7; D is perhaps TRBD2 (6 bases). V gave up 0 bases and J gave up 1 base, with 10 bases separating them. The germline CDR1 and CDR2 sequences are MNHEY and SVGAGI. The CDR3 runs to 15 residues. The CDR3 nucleotides are TGTGCCAGCAGTTACTCGGCGGGATCTTCCTACGAGCAGTACTTC. Translated: CASSYSAGSSYEQYF.

This clone was counted only a few times. The rearrangement links TRBV7-9 to TRBJ2-3; D might be TRBD2 (6 bases). CDR3 size: 14 residues. The germline CDR1 and CDR2 sequences are SEHNR and FQNEAQ (reference sequence). With 5 bases removed from V and 2 bases from J, the gap between germline ends came to 11 bases. CDR3 in amino acids: CASSSGLPTDTQYF. Written as DNA, the CDR3 is TGTGCCAGCAGCAGCGGACTACCCACAGATACGCAGTATTTT.

The CDR3 DNA reads TGTGCCAGCAGCTTAGCGTTAACGGGTAATCAGCCCCAGCATTTT. Amino acid sequence: CASSLALTGNQPQHF. The V gene is TRBV7-2, the J gene TRBJ1-5; no reliable D call. From germline, CDR1 is SGHTA and CDR2 FQGNSA. Between the trimmed V and J ends, which lost 0 bases and 4 bases, there was a span of 10 bases. This CDR3 has 15 residues.

The rearrangement joins TRBV19 to TRBJ2-2; 8 positions agree with TRBD1. The CDR3 spans 14 residues. With V trimmed by 6 bases and J by 7 bases, 7 bases remained unmatched. From germline, CDR1 is LNHDA and CDR2 SQIVND (reference sequence). CDR3 amino acids: CASSPRTGFGELFF. Here the CDR3 DNA reads TGTGCCAGTAGCCCCAGGACAGGGTTCGGGGAGCTGTTTTTT.

This clone showed up just a few times. The rearrangement uses TRBV2 and TRBJ2-4, with TRBD2 matching over 12 bases. Germline V lookup: CDR1 SNHLY, CDR2 FYNNEI. With 3 bases clipped from V and 2 bases from J, the junction kept 11 bases outside the gene matches. This CDR3 is built from 19 residues. The CDR3: CASSDPFLAGGRSKNIQYF. DNA for the CDR3: TGTGCCAGCAGTGACCCTTTCCTAGCGGGGGGGCGGTCCAAAAACATTCAGTACTTC. Full variable domain (missing parts from reference TRBV2 and TRBJ2-4): EPEVTQTPSHQVTQMGQEVILRCVPISNHLYFYWYRQILGQKVEFLVSFYNNEISEKSEIFDDQFSVERPDGSNFTLKIRSTKLEDSAMYFCASSDPFLAGGRSKNIQYFGAGTRLSVL.

This clone appeared a few times. The rearrangement joins TRBV2 to TRBJ1-3; 12 bases agree with TRBD1. Germline V gene data show CDR1 as SNHLY and CDR2 as FYNNEI. V gave up 6 bases and J gave up 4 bases; unmatched junction bases: 10. This CDR3 has 17 amino acids. CDR3 sequence reads: CASRAFWDRGQGNTIYF. The CDR3 DNA reads as TGTGCCAGCAGAGCCTTCTGGGACAGGGGGCAAGGAAACACCATATATTTT.

The chain links TRBV6-5 to TRBJ2-3, with 9 bases identical to TRBD1. Trimming cost V 6 bases and J 4 bases; bases outside gene matches: 8. The CDR3 sequence is 15 residues long. CDR1 MNHEY and CDR2 SVGAGI come from the germline V gene. CDR3 region: CASSLMGQGPDTQYF. CDR3 sequence (DNA): TGTGCCAGCAGCCTGATGGGACAGGGTCCAGATACGCAGTATTTT.

The genes are TRBV18 and TRBJ2-7; 8 nucleotides line up with TRBD2. Trimming took 7 bases from V and 4 from J; bases not matched to a gene: 12. The CDR3 length is 15 residues. The germline V gene has CDR1 KGHSH and CDR2 LQKENI. The CDR3 region is CASCAAAGGAYEQYF. The CDR3 DNA is TGTGCCAGCTGTGCGGCGGCGGGGGGCGCGTACGAGCAGTACTTC. The full variable domain, in which reference TRBV18 and TRBJ2-7 provide the parts outside the CDR3, is NAGVMQNPRHLVRRRGQEARLRCSPMKGHSHVYWYRQLPEEGLKFMVYLQKENIIDESGMPKERFSAEFPKEGPSILRIQQVVRGDSAAYFCASCAAAGGAYEQYFGPGTRLTVT.

The rearrangement uses TRBV21-1 and TRBJ2-6; TRBD1, as called in the table, went unchecked against the DNA. TRBV21-1 is a recognized pseudogene. The CDR3 sequence is 21 residues long. The DNA for the CDR3 is TGTGCCAGCACCCACTCACGGCAGGTTCGAACGGTCGACTCTGGGGCCAACGTCCTGACTTTC. Its protein is CASTHSRQVRTVDSGANVLTF.

The chain combines TRBV9 with TRBJ2-6; possible D gene TRBD1, 5 bases. V was clipped by 6 bases and J by 3 bases, with 13 bases between them. The CDR3 is 15 amino acids. Germline V gene lookup returns CDR1 SGDLS and CDR2 YYNGEE. The chain's CDR3 is CASTPQGSGANVLTF. CDR3 nucleotides: TGTGCCAGCACCCCCCAGGGAAGTGGGGCCAACGTCCTGACTTTC.

This clone came up a few times. The V call is TRBV5-4, the J call TRBJ2-3; TRBD2 matches 7 bases. Per the germline V gene, CDR1 is SGHNT and CDR2 is YYREEE (reference sequence). V lost 4 bases, J lost 4 bases, and 9 bases stayed unmatched. CDR3 length: 15 residues. The CDR3 loop reads CASSRDRGVADTQYF. The CDR3, as DNA: TGTGCCAGCAGCCGGGACCGGGGGGTGGCAGATACGCAGTATTTT.

V usage is TRBV10-3 and J usage is TRBJ2-5; weak D call: TRBD1 (5 bases). Germline CDR1 ENHRY, CDR2 SYGVKD. Trimming left V 5 bases short and J 2 bases short, with 12 bases between. This CDR3 has 14 residues. The CDR3 sequence is CAISTSTVQETQYF. CDR3 sequence (DNA): TGTGCCATCAGTACCTCGACAGTTCAAGAGACCCAGTACTTC.

This chain joins TRBV5-6 and TRBJ2-3, with a possible D match to TRBD1 (6 bases). This CDR3 has 16 amino acids. Germline V lookup: CDR1 SGHDT, CDR2 YYEEEE. The V end was cut by 4 bases, the J end by 1 base, with 16 bases between. CDR3 protein: CASSNNRDRGTDTQYF. DNA for the CDR3: TGTGCCAGCAGCAACAACAGGGACCGAGGCACAGATACGCAGTATTTT.

This clone came up a few times. This sequence joins TRBV11-2 and TRBJ2-3; the match to TRBD2 covers 8 bases. The CDR3 runs 14 residues. V lost 0 bases and J lost 8; bases outside the gene matches: 4. Germline CDR1 is SGHAT and CDR2 is FQNNGV. The CDR3 DNA follows: TGTGCCAGCAGCTTAGAAACTAGCGGTGGTACGCAGTATTTT. Translation: CASSLETSGGTQYF.

A few counts support this clone. CDR3 bases: TGTGCCAGCACGTCCGGGACCTACAATGAGCAGTTCTTC. Translated, it gives CASTSGTYNEQFF. The rearrangement links TRBV18 to TRBJ2-1, with D possibly TRBD2 on 5 matching bases. V lost 8 bases to trimming and J lost 2 bases, with 10 bases between them. Germline CDR1 KGHSH, CDR2 LQKENI. The CDR3 consists of 13 residues. The whole variable domain, remainder taken from reference TRBV18 and TRBJ2-1, is NAGVMQNPRHLVRRRGQEARLRCSPMKGHSHVYWYRQLPEEGLKFMVYLQKENIIDESGMPKERFSAEFPKEGPSILRIQQVVRGDSAAYFCASTSGTYNEQFFGPGTRLTVL.

This clone was detected only a few times. A read error may produce the germline difference seen at one junction end. The chain recombines TRBV4-2 with TRBJ1-6; maybe TRBD1 (5 bases). The CDR3 extends over 13 amino acids. The V gene's germline CDR1 is LGHNA and CDR2 YNFKEQ. For the CDR3, the DNA is TGTGCCAGCAGCCTGAACCCGGAGGGGTTCACCGTCTTT. It is translated as CASSLNPEGFTVF.

The sample holds a few counts of this clone. V usage is TRBV2 and J usage is TRBJ1-1; TRBD1 might be the D (6 bases). CDR1 SNHLY and CDR2 FYNNEI come from the germline V gene. The CDR3 has 14 amino acids. The V and J ends lost 6 bases and 4 bases respectively, with 15 bases between them. CDR3 coding DNA: TGTGCCAGCAGAGCCGACAGGCCTAGCACTGAAGCTTTCTTT. Protein sequence: CASRADRPSTEAFF.

This clone has a handful of counts. The chain has TRBV4-1 and TRBJ2-1, with 7 bases fitting TRBD1. Unmatched junction bases numbered 14, after V lost 5 bases and J lost 7 bases. Germline V gene lookup returns CDR1 MGHRA and CDR2 YSYEKL. The CDR3 spans 16 residues. CDR3 sequence reads: CASSYRQGKFSNEQFF. The DNA for the CDR3 is TGCGCCAGCAGCTACCGACAGGGCAAATTCAGTAATGAGCAGTTCTTC.

This clone was found a few times. The chain carries TRBV7-2 and TRBJ2-1; D might be TRBD1 (6 bases). Trimming left V 1 base short and J 7 bases short, with 17 bases between. The CDR3 has 16 amino acids. CDR1 is SGHTA, CDR2 FQGNSA, per germline. The CDR3 reads CASSLEHRVGWNEQFF. The CDR3 DNA follows: TGTGCCAGCAGCTTAGAACACAGGGTTGGTTGGAATGAGCAGTTCTTC.

The V call is TRBV7-9, the J call TRBJ2-1; 7 nucleotides line up with TRBD2. The germline gives CDR1 SEHNR, CDR2 FQNEAQ (reference sequence). Germline trimming cut 5 bases from V and 9 bases from J; bases unmatched to any gene: 10. The CDR3 runs to 14 residues. The CDR3 bases are TGTGCCAGCAGCGACCGACTAGCATCCCGTGAGCAGTTCTTC. Its translation: CASSDRLASREQFF. The whole variable domain, filled in from reference TRBV7-9 and TRBJ2-1, reads DTGVSQNPRHKITKRGQNVTFRCDPISEHNRLYWYRQTLGQGPEFLTYFQNEAQLEKSRLLSDRFSAERPKGSFSTLEIQRTEQGDSAMYLCASSDRLASREQFFGPGTRLTVL.